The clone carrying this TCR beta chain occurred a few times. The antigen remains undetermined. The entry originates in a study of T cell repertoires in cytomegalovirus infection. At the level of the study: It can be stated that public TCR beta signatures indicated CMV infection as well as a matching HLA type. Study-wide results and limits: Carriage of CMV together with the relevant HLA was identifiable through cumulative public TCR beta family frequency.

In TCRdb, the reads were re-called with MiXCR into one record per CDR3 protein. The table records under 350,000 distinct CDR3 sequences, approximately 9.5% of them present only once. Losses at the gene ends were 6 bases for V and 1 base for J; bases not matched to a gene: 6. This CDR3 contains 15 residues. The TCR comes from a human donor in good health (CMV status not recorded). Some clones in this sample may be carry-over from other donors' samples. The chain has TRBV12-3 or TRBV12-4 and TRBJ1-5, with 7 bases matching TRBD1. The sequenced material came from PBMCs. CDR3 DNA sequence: TGTGCCAGCAGCCCTACAGGGGAAAGCAATCAGCCCCAGCATTTT. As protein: CASSPTGESNQPQHF.